The 25 T cell receptor beta chains given below trace back to one sample, sequenced in a study of T cell changes during pregnancy in multiple sclerosis. The protocol was immunoSEQ multiplex PCR, while the TCRdb copy is restricted to in-frame clones and leaves out a portion. In the table there are about 110,000 clones, about 90% of which are singletons. Sample: peripheral blood, taken before pregnancy. The receptors originated from a female donor with multiple sclerosis, enrolled in a pregnancy study.

The V and J genes are TRBV7-3 and TRBJ1-6; D is uncertain. V lost 0 bases, J lost 6 bases, and 3 bases lay in between. The germline CDR1 and CDR2 sequences are SGHTA and FQGTGA. The length of the CDR3 is 13 residues. CDR3 amino acids: CASSLTLNSPLHF. The CDR3 DNA sequence: TGTGCCAGCAGCTTAACCCTTAATTCACCCCTCCACTTT. Complete variable domain (other parts from reference TRBV7-3 and TRBJ1-6): GAGVSQTPSNKVTEKGKYVELRCDPISGHTALYWYRQSLGQGPEFLIYFQGTGAADDSGLPNDRFFAVRPEGSVSTLKIQRTERGDSAVYLCASSLTLNSPLHFGNGTRLTVT.

The gene calls are TRBV2 and TRBJ2-7; a possible D gene is TRBD1 (6 bases). Per the germline V gene, CDR1 is SNHLY and CDR2 is FYNNEI. V was pared by 4 bases and J by 0 bases, with 10 bases between. The CDR3 totals 14 residues. The CDR3: CASSADRPSYEQYF. The CDR3 nucleotides read TGTGCCAGCAGTGCTGACAGGCCCTCCTACGAGCAGTACTTC.

CDR3 sequence reads: CASSQEGSMKVAFF. In DNA form, the CDR3 reads TGTGCCAGCAGCCAAGAGGGCAGCATGAAGGTTGCTTTCTTT. This chain links TRBV14 with TRBJ1-1; D is unresolved. The V gene's germline CDR1 is SGHDN and CDR2 FVKESK. Trimming took 0 bases from V and 11 from J, leaving 16 bases between them. The CDR3 has 14 amino acids.

This clone was seen more than once but under ten times. This chain links TRBV6-1 with TRBJ1-2; no clear D gene. The CDR3 runs 11 residues. Trimming removed 4 bases at V and 8 bases at J, with 8 bases between. Germline CDR1 and CDR2: MNHNS and SASEGT. The CDR3 is CASSAQAGYTF. The DNA of the CDR3 is TGTGCCAGCAGTGCCCAGGCCGGCTACACCTTC.

V usage is TRBV18 and J usage is TRBJ2-7; D is possibly TRBD2 (5 bases). The CDR3 contains 15 residues. The V gene's germline CDR1 is KGHSH and CDR2 LQKENI. V was clipped by 3 bases and J by 4 bases, with 16 bases between them. CDR3: CASSPTDGVSYEQYF. In DNA form, the CDR3 reads TGTGCCAGCTCACCCACGGACGGGGTTTCTTACGAGCAGTACTTC.

The chain employs TRBV19 and TRBJ1-2; D possibly corresponds to TRBD1 (6 bases). The germline CDR1 and CDR2 sequences are LNHDA and SQIVND (reference sequence). The ends were cut back, 6 bases at V and 6 bases at J, with 17 bases in the middle. CDR3 length: 14 amino acids. For the CDR3, the DNA is TGTGCCAGTAGCCGGACAGAGCGCATGAATGGCTACACCTTC. Amino acids: CASSRTERMNGYTF. Supplemented by reference TRBV19 and TRBJ1-2, the full variable domain reads DGGITQSPKYLFRKEGQNVTLSCEQNLNHDAMYWYRQDPGQGLRLIYYSQIVNDFQKGDIAEGYSVSREKKESFPLTVTSAQKNPTAFYLCASSRTERMNGYTFGSGTRLTVV.

The genes are TRBV6-5 and TRBJ1-1, with D unclear. V gave up 4 bases and J gave up 0 bases, with 9 bases separating them. The CDR3 extends over 14 amino acids. Per the germline V gene, CDR1 is MNHEY and CDR2 is SVGAGI. The CDR3 DNA is TGTGCCAGCAGTTTGCAAGCGATGAACACTGAAGCTTTCTTT. Residues: CASSLQAMNTEAFF.

V gene TRBV6-1 combines with J gene TRBJ2-5; 9 nucleotides line up with TRBD2. This CDR3 contains 15 residues. Unmatched junction bases numbered 13, after V lost 7 bases and J lost 7 bases. Germline lookup yields CDR1 MNHNS and CDR2 SASEGT. CDR3 region: CASNGGGAQVGTQYF. In nucleotides, the CDR3 is TGTGCCAGCAACGGCGGGGGGGCCCAAGTGGGGACCCAGTACTTC.

The J gene is TRBJ1-5, the V gene TRBV30, with 7 bases that match TRBD1. The CDR3 covers 15 residues. Germline V lookup: CDR1 GTSNPN, CDR2 SVGIG (reference sequence). The J segment lost 4 bases and the V segment lost 1 base, leaving 7 bases of the junction unmatched. CDR3 sequence: CAWSAQTGLNQPQHF. DNA for the CDR3: TGTGCCTGGAGTGCCCAGACAGGGTTAAATCAGCCCCAGCATTTT.

The chain recombines TRBV18 with TRBJ2-3; tentatively, D is TRBD2 (6 bases). Germline assignment: CDR1 KGHSH and CDR2 LQKENI. This CDR3 comprises 16 residues. Between the trimmed V and J ends, which lost 2 bases and 2 bases, there was a span of 14 bases. The CDR3 DNA is TGTGCCAGCTCACCATCCCCCGGGGGAAACACAGATACGCAGTATTTT. Protein product: CASSPSPGGNTDTQYF.

The J gene is TRBJ2-1, the V gene TRBV7-2; D gene ambiguous. V lost 4 bases and J 5 bases, leaving 15 bases between the germline ends. There are 15 residues in the CDR3. CDR1 SGHTA and CDR2 FQGNSA come from the germline V gene. DNA for the CDR3: TGTGCCAGCAGCTCCCTCTGGTGGAGCAACAATGAGCAGTTCTTC. Translating it yields CASSSLWWSNNEQFF. Variable domain in full (rest from reference TRBV7-2 and TRBJ2-1): GAGVSQSPSNKVTEKGKDVELRCDPISGHTALYWYRQSLGQGLEFLIYFQGNSAPDKSGLPSDRFSAERTGGSVSTLTIQRTQQEDSAVYLCASSSLWWSNNEQFFGPGTRLTVL.

A single count supports this clone. V usage is TRBV29-1 and J usage is TRBJ1-2, with D unresolved. This CDR3 is built from 14 residues. V was cut by 6 bases and J by 2 bases, with 16 bases left in between. CDR1 and CDR2 from the germline V gene are SQVTM and ANQGSEA. CDR3 residues: CSVAMGSSNYGYTF. Written as DNA, the CDR3 is TGCAGCGTCGCCATGGGCAGTTCGAACTATGGCTACACCTTC.

V gene TRBV5-1 combines with J gene TRBJ2-7; 11 bases agree with TRBD1. This CDR3 spans 16 amino acids. CDR1 is SGHRS, CDR2 YFSETQ, per germline. J gave up 3 bases and V 0 bases, and 5 bases lay outside the gene matches. CDR3 protein: CASSLGPGTGGYEQYF. Here the CDR3 DNA reads TGCGCCAGCAGCTTGGGGCCCGGGACAGGGGGCTACGAGCAGTACTTC.

This clone came up a few times. The chain employs TRBV30 and TRBJ1-6; D perhaps matches TRBD1 (5 bases). V lost 3 bases, J lost 7 bases, and 16 bases lay in between. Germline CDR1 is GTSNPN and CDR2 is SVGIG (reference sequence). The CDR3 is made up of 15 amino acids. Here the CDR3 DNA reads TGTGCCTGGAGCAGGGTCACGGGTGGGAATTCACCCCTCCACTTT. As protein: CAWSRVTGGNSPLHF.

This chain links TRBV9 with TRBJ1-1, with D possibly matching TRBD1 (5 bases). The CDR3 spans 14 residues. Per the germline V gene, CDR1 is SGDLS and CDR2 is YYNGEE. V was pared by 4 bases and J by 5 bases, with 15 bases between. CDR3 coding DNA: TGTGCCAGCAGCATCCGGGACTCCTTGACTGAAGCTTTCTTT. It encodes CASSIRDSLTEAFF.

The count of this clone is one. The chain couples TRBV6-5 to TRBJ2-7, with a tentative D call TRBD2 (6 bases). Trimming took 0 bases from V and 3 from J, leaving 15 bases between them. Per germline, CDR1 MNHEY and CDR2 SVGAGI. The CDR3 runs 16 residues. The CDR3 DNA sequence: TGTGCCAGCAGTTACTCGGAGGGGACTCTATTCTACGAGCAGTACTTC. This gives the protein CASSYSEGTLFYEQYF.

CDR3 residues: CASSYNRVLGNTEAFF. In nucleotides, the CDR3 is TGTGCCAGCAGCTATAACAGGGTGTTGGGAAACACTGAAGCTTTCTTT. V gene TRBV5-6 combines with J gene TRBJ1-1, with D possibly TRBD1 on 6 matching bases. Between the trimmed V and J ends, which lost 3 bases and 2 bases, there was a span of 17 bases. The CDR3 has 16 residues. From germline, CDR1 is SGHDT and CDR2 YYEEEE.

This clone was found a few times. The V call is TRBV9, the J call TRBJ2-1; 11 nucleotides align to TRBD2. The germline V gene encodes CDR1 SGDLS and CDR2 YYNGEE. J was trimmed by 4 bases and V by 2 bases; bases with no gene match: 2. The CDR3 loop spans 15 amino acids. CDR3 in amino acids: CASSVSGREYNEQFF. The CDR3 DNA follows: TGTGCCAGCAGCGTTAGCGGGAGGGAATACAATGAGCAGTTCTTC. The full variable domain, in which reference TRBV9 and TRBJ2-1 provide the parts outside the CDR3, is DSGVTQTPKHLITATGQRVTLRCSPRSGDLSVYWYQQSLDQGLQFLIQYYNGEERAKGNILERFSAQQFPDLHSELNLSSLELGDSALYFCASSVSGREYNEQFFGPGTRLTVL.

This clone has just one count. The rearrangement joins TRBV6-5 to TRBJ1-5, with 7 bases aligning to TRBD1. This CDR3 is built from 14 residues. After removal of 5 bases from V and 3 bases from J, the junction contained 4 bases not matched to a gene. Germline lookup yields CDR1 MNHEY and CDR2 SVGAGI. CDR3 loop: CASSTGTVNQPQHF. The CDR3 bases are TGTGCCAGCAGTACCGGGACAGTCAATCAGCCCCAGCATTTT.

This chain connects TRBV18 to TRBJ1-2, with D perhaps TRBD1 (6 bases). This CDR3 contains 15 residues. CDR1 is KGHSH and CDR2 is LQKENI in the germline V gene. Trimming left V 6 bases short and J 2 bases short, with 16 bases between. Here the CDR3 reads CASSPQGIPNYGYTF. Here the CDR3 DNA reads TGTGCCAGCTCTCCTCAGGGGATCCCAAACTATGGCTACACCTTC.

The gene calls are TRBV7-2 and TRBJ2-7; maybe TRBD2 (5 bases). This CDR3 comprises 14 residues. Per the germline V gene, CDR1 is SGHTA and CDR2 is FQGNSA. V lost 0 bases to trimming and J lost 2 bases, with 8 bases between them. CDR3 sequence: CASSLAGVTYEQYF. The CDR3 DNA follows: TGTGCCAGCAGCTTAGCCGGGGTTACCTACGAGCAGTACTTC.

The chain links TRBV27 to TRBJ1-2; D remains unclear. The ends were cut back, 5 bases at V and 0 bases at J, with 13 bases in the middle. There are 15 residues in the CDR3. Germline V lookup: CDR1 MNHEY, CDR2 SMNVEV (reference sequence). CDR3 sequence: CASSPFDAANYGYTF. The CDR3 nucleotides are TGTGCCAGCAGTCCTTTTGATGCAGCTAACTATGGCTACACCTTC.

This sequence joins TRBV2 and TRBJ2-5; 9 positions agree with TRBD2. Germline trimming cut 8 bases from V and 4 bases from J; bases unmatched to any gene: 11. The CDR3 length is 15 residues. Germline CDR1 SNHLY, CDR2 FYNNEI. Written as DNA, the CDR3 is TGTGCCAGCCCCGCAAGCGGGAGGAGCGGAGAGACCCAGTACTTC. The encoded protein is CASPASGRSGETQYF.

V and J are TRBV7-8 and TRBJ1-5; a weak D match, TRBD1 (6 bases). The CDR3 has 13 amino acids. Per germline, CDR1 SGHVS and CDR2 FQNEAQ. V was pared by 5 bases and J by 4 bases, with 9 bases between. This chain's CDR3 is CASSRTENQPQHF. CDR3 nucleotides: TGTGCCAGCAGCCGGACAGAGAATCAGCCCCAGCATTTT. Supplemented by reference TRBV7-8 and TRBJ1-5, the full variable domain reads GAGVSQSPRYKVAKRGQDVALRCDPISGHVSLFWYQQALGQGPEFLTYFQNEAQLDKSGLPSDRFFAERPEGSVSTLKIQRTQQEDSAVYLCASSRTENQPQHFGDGTRLSIL.

V gene TRBV5-6 combines with J gene TRBJ1-6, with a possible D match to TRBD1 (5 bases). Trimming pared 1 base from V and 2 bases from J, leaving 10 bases between. The CDR3 totals 16 residues. Germline values: CDR1 SGHDT, CDR2 YYEEEE. The DNA of the CDR3 is TGTGCCAGCAGCTTGAGGGGCTCTACCTATAATTCACCCCTCCACTTT. Translation gives CASSLRGSTYNSPLHF.